Presented here are 26 T cell receptor beta chains from one specimen sequenced in a study of T-cell reconstitution after alpha-beta-depleted transplantation in children. Unique molecular identifiers were built into the TCRbeta library. Using its own MiXCR run on the PCR reads, TCRdb lists one record per CDR3 protein. The sample contains 700,000 or so distinct CDR3 sequences, less than 15% of which appear only once. The sample here was PBMCs, taken before TCRalphabeta/CD19-depleted stem cell transplant. The receptors shown here come from a girl aged 2-10 years with congenital amegakaryocytic thrombocytopenia, due to receive a stem cell transplant.

This clonotype was counted many times. The chain is built from TRBV29-1 and TRBJ2-7; 8 bases are shared with TRBD1. The V and J ends lost 8 bases and 5 bases, in that order; junction bases with no gene match: 11. In germline, CDR1 is SQVTM, CDR2 ANQGSEA. CDR3 length: 13 amino acids. CDR3 DNA sequence: TGCAGCATCCAGGGACAGGTGAACCACGAGCAGTACTTC. The encoded protein is CSIQGQVNHEQYF.

This clonotype has just a few counts. In nucleotides, the CDR3 is TGCAGTGCTAGGGCAGGGGCCTCCTACGAGCAGTACTTC. Protein: CSARAGASYEQYF. V is TRBV20-1 and J is TRBJ2-7; D might be TRBD1 (6 bases). This CDR3 is 13 amino acids long. Germline values: CDR1 DFQATT, CDR2 SNEGSKA (reference sequence). Trimming removed 3 bases from V and 0 bases from J, with 9 bases in between.

The chain uses TRBV7-6 and TRBJ2-7; D is unresolved. CDR1 and CDR2 from the germline V gene are SGHVS and FNYEAQ. V gave up 5 bases and J gave up 2 bases, with 19 bases separating them. The CDR3 has 16 residues. The CDR3 region has the DNA TGTGCCAGCAGCCCCGGGTTTCCTGGGATCCCCTACGAGCAGTACTTC. Protein: CASSPGFPGIPYEQYF.

This clonotype came up many times. J is TRBJ1-5 and V is TRBV27, with D perhaps matching TRBD1 (5 bases). Germline V gene lookup returns CDR1 MNHEY and CDR2 SMNVEV (reference sequence). V was trimmed by 0 bases and J by 3 bases, leaving 12 bases between them. The CDR3 extends over 16 amino acids. CDR3 nucleotide sequence: TGTGCCAGCAGTTTATCGGCAGGGTGGAACAATCAGCCCCAGCATTTT. It translates to CASSLSAGWNNQPQHF.

This clonotype was seen a few times. The chain employs TRBV5-6 and TRBJ2-5; the match to TRBD2 covers 7 bases. Germline V gene data show CDR1 as SGHDT and CDR2 as YYEEEE. After removal of 2 bases from V and 8 bases from J, the junction contained 12 bases not matched to a gene. This CDR3 has 15 amino acids. The CDR3 is CASSLGLADPGTQYF. For the CDR3, the DNA is TGTGCCAGCAGCTTAGGCCTAGCGGACCCAGGAACCCAGTACTTC. Complete variable domain (other parts from reference TRBV5-6 and TRBJ2-5): DAGVTQSPTHLIKTRGQQVTLRCSPKSGHDTVSWYQQALGQGPQFIFQYYEEEERQRGNFPDRFSGHQFPNYSSELNVNALLLGDSALYLCASSLGLADPGTQYFGPGTRLLVL.

This clonotype occurred many times. This rearrangement joins TRBV20-1 to TRBJ2-4; D not resolved. V gave up 1 base and J gave up 0 bases, with 1 base separating them. This CDR3 is built from 12 residues. The germline CDR1 and CDR2 sequences are DFQATT and SNEGSKA (reference sequence). CDR3 bases: TGCAGTGCTAGAGTAGCCAAAAACATTCAGTACTTC. Translation gives CSARVAKNIQYF.

This clonotype was picked up many times. This rearrangement joins TRBV20-1 to TRBJ2-7; the D is unclear. This CDR3 has 13 residues. V lost 5 bases and J 3 bases, leaving 14 bases between the germline ends. Germline-derived CDR1 and CDR2 are DFQATT and SNEGSKA (reference sequence). Here the CDR3 reads CSAESPGRYEQYF. CDR3 sequence (DNA): TGCAGTGCTGAAAGTCCGGGTCGCTACGAGCAGTACTTC.

This clonotype was seen many times. The chain employs TRBV20-1 and TRBJ2-2, with D maybe TRBD1 (6 bases). The CDR3 spans 12 residues. Germline V CDR1 and CDR2: DFQATT, SNEGSKA (reference sequence). The V end was cut by 4 bases, the J end by 6 bases, with 9 bases between. In DNA form, the CDR3 reads TGCAGTGCTAACAGGGTCTCCGGGGAGCTGTTTTTT. Its protein is CSANRVSGELFF.

On this clonotype: Its ends do not fully match the called genes, so a read error is possible. The chain carries TRBV24-1 and TRBJ2-2, with 8 bases lining up with TRBD2. CDR1 and CDR2 from the germline V gene are KGHDR and SFDVKD. This CDR3 region has 21 residues. DNA of the CDR3: TGTGCCGCCAGTTATTTGAGGGGGGGGGCGCCGGGACTAGCGAACACCGGGGAGCTGTTTTTT. The encoded protein is CAASYLRGGAPGLANTGELFF.

Turning to this clonotype: A clone one base away is much larger, so this may be a read error. The J gene is TRBJ2-7, the V gene TRBV5-1; D is perhaps TRBD1 or TRBD2 (5 bases each). Germline V gene lookup returns CDR1 SGHRS and CDR2 YFSETQ. This CDR3 has 14 amino acids. The CDR3 DNA is TGCACCAGCAGCCCTGGAGAGGGGACCAGCGAGCAGTACTTC. Protein product: CTSSPGEGTSEQYF.

This clonotype was counted at least ten times. The V and J genes are TRBV11-1 and TRBJ2-1; 7 bases align to TRBD1. The CDR3 is 16 amino acids. Germline V gene lookup returns CDR1 SGHAT and CDR2 FQDESV (reference sequence). V lost 3 bases to trimming and J lost 6 bases; unmatched junction nucleotides: 11. CDR3 residues: CASSFVQGEHVNEQFF. DNA for the CDR3: TGTGCCAGCAGCTTCGTTCAGGGGGAGCACGTCAATGAGCAGTTCTTC.

The sample holds a few counts of this clonotype. The chain employs TRBV20-1 and TRBJ1-4; no reliable D call. Germline assignment: CDR1 DFQATT and CDR2 SNEGSKA (reference sequence). This CDR3 is 12 amino acids long. The ends were cut back, 5 bases at V and 8 bases at J, with 12 bases in the middle. CDR3: CSAQDGLEKLFF. CDR3 sequence (DNA): TGCAGTGCTCAGGACGGCCTCGAAAAACTGTTTTTT.

This clonotype was found a few times. V is TRBV5-1 and J is TRBJ2-1; 9 positions match TRBD2. Germline-derived CDR1 and CDR2 are SGHRS and YFSETQ. Trimming removed 6 bases from V and 6 bases from J; junction bases left unmatched: 10. The CDR3 totals 15 residues. The CDR3 spells CASNAGGGLGNEQFF. The CDR3 region has the DNA TGCGCCAGCAACGCGGGAGGGGGGCTTGGCAATGAGCAGTTCTTC. Filled out from reference TRBV5-1 and TRBJ2-1, the complete variable domain reads KAGVTQTPRYLIKTRGQQVTLSCSPISGHRSVSWYQQTPGQGLQFLFEYFSETQRNKGNFPGRFSGRQFSNSRSEMNVSTLELGDSALYLCASNAGGGLGNEQFFGPGTRLTVL.

V is TRBV6-5 and J is TRBJ1-5; D is unclear. CDR3 size: 15 residues. The germline V and J ends were trimmed by 2 bases and 3 bases, with 11 bases remaining between them. Per the germline V gene, CDR1 is MNHEY and CDR2 is SVGAGI. The CDR3 reads CASSYRRANNQPQHF. The CDR3 region has the DNA TGTGCCAGCAGTTACCGCCGGGCCAACAATCAGCCCCAGCATTTT.

This clonotype has ten or more counts. The chain has TRBV7-9 and TRBJ2-7, with TRBD2 identical over 8 bases. CDR1 and CDR2 (germline): SEHNR, FQNEAQ (reference sequence). The CDR3 covers 15 residues. With 2 bases clipped from V and 5 bases from J, the junction kept 8 bases outside the gene matches. For the CDR3, the DNA is TGTGCCAGCAGCTTAAGGGGACTAGGAATCAACGAGCAGTACTTC. It is translated as CASSLRGLGINEQYF.

The sample holds many counts of this clonotype. The rearrangement joins TRBV20-1 to TRBJ2-3, with D possibly being TRBD1 (5 bases). There are 15 residues in the CDR3. Germline V gene lookup returns CDR1 DFQATT and CDR2 SNEGSKA (reference sequence). Trimming removed 3 bases at V and 2 bases at J, with 15 bases between. The CDR3 region is CSARRTGDPTDTQYF. The CDR3 region has the DNA TGCAGTGCTAGGCGAACAGGAGACCCCACAGATACGCAGTATTTT.

This clonotype was picked up many times. The chain carries TRBV5-1 and TRBJ2-5; perhaps D is TRBD1 or TRBD2 (5 bases each). The CDR3 loop spans 16 amino acids. V shed 5 bases and J shed 7 bases, with 24 bases lying between them. CDR1 and CDR2 (germline): SGHRS, YFSETQ. In nucleotides, the CDR3 is TGCGCCAGCAGTCCGAATTTGGGGGAACCTTATGGGACCCAGTACTTC. It codes for CASSPNLGEPYGTQYF.

The rearrangement joins TRBV28 to TRBJ2-2; D remains ambiguous. Germline assignment: CDR1 MDHEN and CDR2 SYDVKM. Trimming took off 7 bases at V and 2 bases at J, with 8 bases between the two ends. The CDR3 is 13 amino acids. CDR3 loop: CASTLPNTGELFF. CDR3 nucleotides: TGTGCCAGCACCCTACCTAACACCGGGGAGCTGTTTTTT.

About this clonotype itself: A read error may explain this, as a much larger clone is one base away. The chain joins TRBV20-1 to TRBJ2-4, with unresolved D. Germline V CDR1 and CDR2: DFQATT, SNEGSKA (reference sequence). CDR3 length equals 11 residues. The DNA for the CDR3 is TGCAGTGCCCAACGGCGCGCCATTCCGTACTTC. As protein: CSAQRRAIPYF.

The CDR3, as DNA: TGTGCCAGCAGCCGCAGCGACAGGGGAAACATTCAGTACTTC. As protein: CASSRSDRGNIQYF. The chain has TRBV12-3 or TRBV12-4 and TRBJ2-4, with 8 bases identical to TRBD1. V trimming: 6 bases; J trimming: 6 bases; junction bases outside the gene matches: 7. The CDR3 loop spans 14 amino acids.

In this sample, this clonotype turned up a few times. The CDR3 DNA follows: TGTGCCAGCAGCTTTGCGGGCTCTAATGAAAAACTGTTTTTT. Its protein is CASSFAGSNEKLFF. V usage is TRBV7-9 and J usage is TRBJ1-4, with D uncertain. The CDR3 consists of 14 residues. Looked up from germline, CDR1 is SEHNR and CDR2 is FQNEAQ (reference sequence). Trimming cost V 3 bases and J 3 bases, with 8 bases left between them.

This clonotype was seen at least ten times. V gene TRBV10-3 combines with J gene TRBJ2-3; TRBD2 aligns across 8 bases. Per the germline V gene, CDR1 is ENHRY and CDR2 is SYGVKD. The CDR3 is made up of 16 amino acids. After removal of 2 bases from V and 5 bases from J, the junction contained 9 bases not matched to a gene. The CDR3 DNA follows: TGTGCCATCAGTGAGAGGGTTAGCGGGAACTTAGATACGCAGTATTTT. The encoded protein is CAISERVSGNLDTQYF.

This clonotype was seen a handful of times. V and J are TRBV2 and TRBJ2-7; the D gene is possibly TRBD1 (6 bases). The germline gives CDR1 SNHLY, CDR2 FYNNEI. Trimming stripped 8 bases from V and 1 base from J, with 12 bases between. The CDR3 has 13 amino acids. For the CDR3, the DNA is TGTGCCAGCGTTCTGGACAGTTCCTACGAGCAGTACTTC. Translation: CASVLDSSYEQYF.

In this sample, this clonotype turned up a few times. The chain combines TRBV20-1 with TRBJ2-7, with 7 bases matching TRBD1. Germline assignment: CDR1 DFQATT and CDR2 SNEGSKA (reference sequence). J was trimmed by 2 bases and V by 5 bases; bases with no gene match: 9. This CDR3 spans 14 amino acids. The CDR3 coding sequence is TGCAGTGCTGGATCCGGGACAGCACCCTACGAGCAGTACTTC. This gives the protein CSAGSGTAPYEQYF.

This clonotype was seen repeatedly, ten times or more. The chain has TRBV15 and TRBJ1-3; D uncertain. The CDR3 totals 12 residues. CDR1 and CDR2 from the germline V gene are LNHNV and YYDKDF (reference sequence). V lost 5 bases to trimming and J lost 3 bases, with 5 bases between them. In nucleotides, the CDR3 is TGTGCCACCAGCGTAGGTGGAAACACCATATATTTT. Translated: CATSVGGNTIYF.

Details on this clonotype: The missing conserved phenylalanine or tryptophan at the end of this CDR3 makes a read error likely. This chain links TRBV20-1 with TRBJ2-1, with D uncertain. The CDR3 has 12 amino acids. Germline-derived CDR1 and CDR2 are DFQATT and SNEGSKA (reference sequence). Trimming took 6 bases from V and 8 from J, leaving 14 bases between them. DNA for the CDR3: TGCAGTGCGGCATACCAACCGGATGAGCAGTTCCTC. As protein: CSAAYQPDEQFL.